This T cell receptor beta chain is drawn from a study of T cell repertoires in cytomegalovirus infection. Study conclusions and caveats: The ex vivo response was dominated by HLA-C-restricted CMV-specific TCR beta clonotypes.

TCRdb itself ran the reads through MiXCR, one entry per CDR3 protein. The sample includes about 770,000 distinct CDR3 sequences, approximately 32% of them seen just once. Germline values: CDR1 SGHVS, CDR2 FQNEAQ. The CDR3 contains 15 residues. The ends were cut back, 4 bases at V and 1 base at J, with 10 bases in the middle. Points on this clonotype: What it binds is not known. It may be a read error: a sequence one base away is much more abundant.

The rearrangement uses TRBV7-8 and TRBJ2-2, with D perhaps given as TRBD1 or TRBD2 (5 bases each). The input for sequencing was cultured CD8+ T cells from PBMCs, taken from culture after CMV antigen stimulation. The clonotype comes from a human donor in good health (CMV status not recorded). Some clones in this sample may be carry-over from other donors' samples. The CDR3 coding sequence is TGTGCCAGCAGCTCCAGGGACCTGAACACCGGGGAGCTGTTTTTT. Translated: CASSSRDLNTGELFF.